Listed here is a single TCR beta chain. Starting material for RNA and DNA co-extraction consisted of roughly 20-34 mg of unsorted bulk tissue. The patients, who had chronic HBV infection, were treatment-naive (untreated). Collection of samples drew on five separate regions of each tumor. TCR beta cDNA was prepared out of around 460 ng total RNA by means of a constant-region primer. TCR beta libraries came from three nested multiplex PCR rounds using slightly modified ARM-PCR. The first two PCR rounds used TRBV1-TRBV30 primers with a Cbeta primer, 9 to 10 cycles each. TCRdb itself ran the multiplex PCR reads through MiXCR, one entry per CDR3 protein. This table has 100,000 to 150,000 distinct CDR3 sequences, 64% appearing once. The record originates from a study of tumor-infiltrating lymphocytes in primary liver carcinoma. V lost 2 bases and J lost 8; bases outside the gene matches: 9. The CDR3 consists of 16 residues. Germline V gene sequence: CDR1 SGHTA, CDR2 FQGTGA.

The material sequenced was liver tumor tissue from sampling region 3. Subset of the sample: tumor region T3, left-lateral pole. The J gene is TRBJ2-1, the V gene TRBV7-3, with 10 bases that match TRBD2. The sequence derives from a woman aged 55-69 years with primary liver carcinoma and hepatitis B virus infection. The CDR3 region has the DNA TGTGCCAGCAGCTTAGGTGGTAGCGGGAGGTTAGATGAGCAGTTCTTC. It specifies CASSLGGSGRLDEQFF. The full variable domain, with the rest looked up from reference TRBV7-3 and TRBJ2-1, is GAGVSQTPSNKVTEKGKYVELRCDPISGHTALYWYRQSLGQGPEFLIYFQGTGAADDSGLPNDRFFAVRPEGSVSTLKIQRTERGDSAVYLCASSLGGSGRLDEQFFGPGTRLTVL.